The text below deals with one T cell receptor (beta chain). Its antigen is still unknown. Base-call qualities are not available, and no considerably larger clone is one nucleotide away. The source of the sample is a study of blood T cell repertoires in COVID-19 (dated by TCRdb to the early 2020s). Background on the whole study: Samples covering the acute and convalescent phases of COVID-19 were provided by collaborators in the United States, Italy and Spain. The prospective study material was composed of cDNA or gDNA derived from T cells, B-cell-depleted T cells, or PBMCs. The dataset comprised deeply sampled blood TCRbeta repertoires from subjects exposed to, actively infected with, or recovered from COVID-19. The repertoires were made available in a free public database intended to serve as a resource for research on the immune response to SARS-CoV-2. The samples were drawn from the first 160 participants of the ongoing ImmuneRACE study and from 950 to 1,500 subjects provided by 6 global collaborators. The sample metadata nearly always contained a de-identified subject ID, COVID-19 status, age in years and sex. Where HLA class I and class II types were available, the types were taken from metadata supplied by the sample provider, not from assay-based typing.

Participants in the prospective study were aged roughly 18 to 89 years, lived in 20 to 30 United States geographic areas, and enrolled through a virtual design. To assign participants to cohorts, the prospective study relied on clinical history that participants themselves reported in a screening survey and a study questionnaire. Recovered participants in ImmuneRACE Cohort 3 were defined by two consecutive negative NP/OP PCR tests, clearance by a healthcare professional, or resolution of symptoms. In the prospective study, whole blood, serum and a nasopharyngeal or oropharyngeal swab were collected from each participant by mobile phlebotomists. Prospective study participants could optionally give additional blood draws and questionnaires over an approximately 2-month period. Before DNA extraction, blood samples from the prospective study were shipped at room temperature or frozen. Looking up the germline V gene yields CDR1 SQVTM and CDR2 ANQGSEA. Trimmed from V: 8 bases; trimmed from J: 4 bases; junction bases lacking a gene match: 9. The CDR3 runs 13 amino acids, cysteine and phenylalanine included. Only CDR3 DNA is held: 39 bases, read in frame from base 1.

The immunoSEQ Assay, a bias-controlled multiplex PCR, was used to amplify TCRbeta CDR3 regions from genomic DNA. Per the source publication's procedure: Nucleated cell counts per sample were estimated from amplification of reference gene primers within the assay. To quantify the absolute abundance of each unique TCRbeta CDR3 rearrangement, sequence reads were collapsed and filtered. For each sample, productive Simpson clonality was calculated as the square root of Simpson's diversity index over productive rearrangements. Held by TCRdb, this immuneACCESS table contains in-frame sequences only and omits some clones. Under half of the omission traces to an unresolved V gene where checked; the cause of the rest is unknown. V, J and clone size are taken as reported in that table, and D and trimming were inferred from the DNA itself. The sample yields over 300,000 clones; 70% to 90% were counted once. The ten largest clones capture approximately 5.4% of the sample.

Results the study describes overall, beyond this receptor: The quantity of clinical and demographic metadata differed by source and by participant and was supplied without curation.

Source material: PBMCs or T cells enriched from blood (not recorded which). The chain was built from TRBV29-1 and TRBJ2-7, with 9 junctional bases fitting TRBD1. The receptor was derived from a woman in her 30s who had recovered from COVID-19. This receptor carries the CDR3 CSFRTGESYEQYF. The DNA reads TGCAGCTTTAGGACAGGGGAGTCTTACGAGCAGTACTTC.